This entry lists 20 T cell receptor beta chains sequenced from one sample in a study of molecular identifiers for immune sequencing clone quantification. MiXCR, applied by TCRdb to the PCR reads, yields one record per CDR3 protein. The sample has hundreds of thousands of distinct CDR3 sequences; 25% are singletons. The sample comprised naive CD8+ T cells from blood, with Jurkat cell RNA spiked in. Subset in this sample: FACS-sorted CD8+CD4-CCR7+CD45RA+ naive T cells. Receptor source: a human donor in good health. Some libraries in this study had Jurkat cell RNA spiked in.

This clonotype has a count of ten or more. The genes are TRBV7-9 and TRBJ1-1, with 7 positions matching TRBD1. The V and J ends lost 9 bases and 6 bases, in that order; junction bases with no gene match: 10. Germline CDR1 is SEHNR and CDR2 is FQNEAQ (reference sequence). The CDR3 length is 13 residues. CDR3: CASEGQPSAEAFF. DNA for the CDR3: TGTGCCAGTGAGGGACAGCCCAGTGCTGAAGCTTTCTTT.

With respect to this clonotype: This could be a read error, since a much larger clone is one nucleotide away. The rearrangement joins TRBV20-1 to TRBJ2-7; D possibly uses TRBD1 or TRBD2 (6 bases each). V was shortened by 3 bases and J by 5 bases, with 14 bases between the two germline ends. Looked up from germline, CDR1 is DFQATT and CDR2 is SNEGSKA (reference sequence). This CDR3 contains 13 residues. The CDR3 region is CSARAGQAHEQYF. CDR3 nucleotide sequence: TGCAGTGCTAGGGCGGGACAAGCCCACGAGCAGTACTTC.

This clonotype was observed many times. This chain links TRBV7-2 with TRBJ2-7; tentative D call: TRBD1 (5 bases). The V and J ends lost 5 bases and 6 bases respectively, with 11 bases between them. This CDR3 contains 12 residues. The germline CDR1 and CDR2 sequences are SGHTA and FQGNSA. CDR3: CASSPADIEQYF. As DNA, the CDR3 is TGTGCCAGCAGCCCGGCGGACATCGAGCAGTACTTC.

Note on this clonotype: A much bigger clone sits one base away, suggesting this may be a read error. CDR3 coding DNA: TGCGCCAGCAGCCAAGATACTAGCGGATACTCCTACGAGCTGTACTTC. Translating gives CASSQDTSGYSYELYF. The chain employs TRBV4-3 and TRBJ2-7; TRBD2 agrees at 8 bases. This CDR3 region has 16 residues. The germline CDR1 and CDR2 sequences are LGHNA and YSLEER.

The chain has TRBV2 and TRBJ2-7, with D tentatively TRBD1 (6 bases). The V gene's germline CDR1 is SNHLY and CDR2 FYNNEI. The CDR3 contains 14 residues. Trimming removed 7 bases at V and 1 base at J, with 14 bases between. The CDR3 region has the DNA TGTGCCAGCACATGGGGGACACGTTCCTACGAGCAGTACTTC. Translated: CASTWGTRSYEQYF.

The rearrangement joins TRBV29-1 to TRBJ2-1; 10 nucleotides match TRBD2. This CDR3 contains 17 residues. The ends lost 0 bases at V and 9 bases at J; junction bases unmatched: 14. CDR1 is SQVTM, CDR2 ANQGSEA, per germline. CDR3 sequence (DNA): TGCAGCGTTGAAGATCCGGTTGGGAGCGGGGGGGTATTTGAGCAGTTCTTC. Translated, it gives CSVEDPVGSGGVFEQFF.

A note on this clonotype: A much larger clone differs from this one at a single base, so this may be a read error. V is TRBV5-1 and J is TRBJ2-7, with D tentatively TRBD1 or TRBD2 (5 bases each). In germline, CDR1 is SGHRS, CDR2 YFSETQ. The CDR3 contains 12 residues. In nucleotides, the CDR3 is TGCGCCAACAGCTTGGATGGGGGCGAGCAGTACTTC. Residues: CANSLDGGEQYF.

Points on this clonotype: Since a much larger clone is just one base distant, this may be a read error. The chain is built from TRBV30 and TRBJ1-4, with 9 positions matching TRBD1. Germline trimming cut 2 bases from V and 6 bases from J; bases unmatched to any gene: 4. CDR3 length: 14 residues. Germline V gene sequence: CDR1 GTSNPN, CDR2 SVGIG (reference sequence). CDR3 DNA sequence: TGTGCCTGGAGTCAAACAGGGGGCTATGAAAAACTGTTTTTT. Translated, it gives CAWSQTGGYEKLFF.

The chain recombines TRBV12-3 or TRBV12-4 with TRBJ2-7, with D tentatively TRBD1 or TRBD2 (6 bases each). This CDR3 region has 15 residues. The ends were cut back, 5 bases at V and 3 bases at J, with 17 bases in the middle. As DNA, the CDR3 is TGTGCCAGCAGTCCCCTAGGGGGGCCCCTCTACGAGCAGTACTTC. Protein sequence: CASSPLGGPLYEQYF.

The CDR3 loop is CASSYSSSYGGVISLNTEAFF. The CDR3 coding sequence is TGTGCCAGCAGTTACTCGTCTTCTTATGGGGGGGTCATCAGCTTGAACACTGAAGCTTTCTTT. The gene calls are TRBV6-2 or TRBV6-3 and TRBJ1-1, with D perhaps TRBD1 (5 bases). Deletions cut 0 bases from V and 0 bases from J, with 26 bases between. The CDR3 is made up of 21 amino acids. CDR1 MNHEY and CDR2 SVGEGT come from the germline V gene.

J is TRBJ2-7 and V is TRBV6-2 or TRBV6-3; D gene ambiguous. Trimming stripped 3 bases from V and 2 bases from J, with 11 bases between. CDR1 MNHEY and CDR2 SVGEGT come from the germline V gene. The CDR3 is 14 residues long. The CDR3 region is CASSYINGPYEQYF. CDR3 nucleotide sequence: TGTGCCAGCAGTTATATCAACGGACCCTACGAGCAGTACTTC.

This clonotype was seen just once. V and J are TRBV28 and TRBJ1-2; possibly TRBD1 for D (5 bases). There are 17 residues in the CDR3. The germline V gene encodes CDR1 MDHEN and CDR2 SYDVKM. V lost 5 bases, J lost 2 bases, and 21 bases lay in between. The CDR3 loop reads CASSTQSGVHTNYGYTF. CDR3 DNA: TGTGCCAGCAGTACTCAGTCGGGGGTGCACACGAACTATGGCTACACCTTC.

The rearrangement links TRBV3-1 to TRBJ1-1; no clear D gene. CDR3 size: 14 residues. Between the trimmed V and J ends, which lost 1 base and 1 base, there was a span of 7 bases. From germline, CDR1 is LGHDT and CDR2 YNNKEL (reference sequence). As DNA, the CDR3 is TGTGCCAGCAGCCAAGTGGGAGGGAACACTGAAGCTTTCTTT. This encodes CASSQVGGNTEAFF. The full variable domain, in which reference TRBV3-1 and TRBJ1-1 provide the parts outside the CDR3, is DTAVSQTPKYLVTQMGNDKSIKCEQNLGHDTMYWYKQDSKKFLKIMFSYNNKELIINETVPNRFSPKSPDKAHLNLHINSLELGDSAVYFCASSQVGGNTEAFFGQGTRLTVV.

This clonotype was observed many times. Written as DNA, the CDR3 is TGTGCCAGCAGCGTTTCAGCGGGACTAGTTCCCGATACGCAGTATTTT. The encoded protein is CASSVSAGLVPDTQYF. The gene calls are TRBV9 and TRBJ2-3; 8 bases align to TRBD2. Germline V gene lookup returns CDR1 SGDLS and CDR2 YYNGEE. This CDR3 region has 16 residues. After removal of 2 bases from V and 6 bases from J, the junction contained 11 bases not matched to a gene.

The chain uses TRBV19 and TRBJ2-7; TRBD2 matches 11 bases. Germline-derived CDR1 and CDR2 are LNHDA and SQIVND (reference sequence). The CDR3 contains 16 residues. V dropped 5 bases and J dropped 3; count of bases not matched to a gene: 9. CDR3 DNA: TGTGCCAGTAGTGAGAGACTAGCGGGGTTCGTCTACGAGCAGTACTTC. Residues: CASSERLAGFVYEQYF.

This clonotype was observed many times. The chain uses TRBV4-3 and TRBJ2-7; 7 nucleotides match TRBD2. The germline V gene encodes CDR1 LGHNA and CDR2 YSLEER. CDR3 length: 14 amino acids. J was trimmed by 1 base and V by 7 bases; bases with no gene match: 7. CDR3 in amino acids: CASTPGLQSYEQYF. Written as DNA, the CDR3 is TGCGCCAGCACCCCGGGACTACAGTCCTACGAGCAGTACTTC.

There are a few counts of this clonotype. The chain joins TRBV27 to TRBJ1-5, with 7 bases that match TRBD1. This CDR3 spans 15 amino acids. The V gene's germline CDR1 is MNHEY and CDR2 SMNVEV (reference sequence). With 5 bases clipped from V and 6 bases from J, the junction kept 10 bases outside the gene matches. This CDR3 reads CASSIQSGGGQPQHF. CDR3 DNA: TGTGCCAGCAGTATCCAATCAGGGGGTGGTCAGCCCCAGCATTTT.

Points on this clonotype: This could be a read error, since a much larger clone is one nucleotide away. In DNA form, the CDR3 reads TGTGCCAGCAGCGCGGACAGGGGATGGCGGCCCCAGCATTTT. Protein sequence: CASSADRGWRPQHF. The V and J genes are TRBV5-5 and TRBJ1-5; 9 bases are shared with TRBD1. Per germline, CDR1 SGHKS and CDR2 YYEKEE (reference sequence). The CDR3 loop spans 14 amino acids. J gave up 9 bases and V 4 bases, and 8 bases lay outside the gene matches.

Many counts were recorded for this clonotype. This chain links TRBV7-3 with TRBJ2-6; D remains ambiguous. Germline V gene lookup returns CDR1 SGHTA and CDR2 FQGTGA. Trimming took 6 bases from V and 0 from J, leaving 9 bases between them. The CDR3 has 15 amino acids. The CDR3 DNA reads TGTGCCAGCAGACTTAACCCCTCTGGGGCCAACGTCCTGACTTTC. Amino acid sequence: CASRLNPSGANVLTF.

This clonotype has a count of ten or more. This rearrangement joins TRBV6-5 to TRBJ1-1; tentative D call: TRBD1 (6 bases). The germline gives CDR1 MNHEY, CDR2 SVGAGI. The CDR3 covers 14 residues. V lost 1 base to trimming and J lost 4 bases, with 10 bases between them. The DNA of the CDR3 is TGTGCCAGCAGTTACTACAGGGCTAGCACTGAAGCTTTCTTT. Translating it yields CASSYYRASTEAFF.